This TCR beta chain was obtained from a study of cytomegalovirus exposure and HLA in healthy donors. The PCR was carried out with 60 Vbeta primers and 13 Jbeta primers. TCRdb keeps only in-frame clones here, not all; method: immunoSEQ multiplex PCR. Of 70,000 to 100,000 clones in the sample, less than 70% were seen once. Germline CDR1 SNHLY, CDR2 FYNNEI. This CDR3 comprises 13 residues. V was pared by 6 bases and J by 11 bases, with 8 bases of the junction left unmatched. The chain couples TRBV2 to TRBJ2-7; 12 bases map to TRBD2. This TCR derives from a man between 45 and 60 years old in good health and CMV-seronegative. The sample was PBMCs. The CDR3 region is CASSSTSGSNEYV. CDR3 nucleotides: TGTGCCAGCAGCTCGACTAGCGGGAGCAATGAGTACGTC.